One sample yielded the 16 T cell receptor beta chains listed below, sequenced in a study of blood T cell repertoires in COVID-19 (dated by TCRdb to 2018 to 2021). Libraries were made using the immunoSEQ multiplex PCR assay. This immuneACCESS table, as held by TCRdb, lists in-frame sequences with V and J called but not all clones. Of the missing ones, under half trace to an unresolved V gene in checked studies; the others have no known cause. The sample includes some 490,000 clones, with roughly 85% observed a single time. Approximately 3.2% of the sample is held by the ten biggest clonotypes. The sample comprised peripheral blood. These receptors all stem from a human donor in a cohort sampled during active COVID-19.

This chain links TRBV6-5 with TRBJ2-5; 12 bases align to TRBD2. This CDR3 is built from 16 residues. Trimming removed 4 bases from V and 5 bases from J; junction bases left unmatched: 8. CDR1 MNHEY and CDR2 SVGAGI come from the germline V gene. The CDR3 loop is CASSSSLAGGWETQYF. For the CDR3, the DNA is TGTGCCAGCAGTTCCAGCCTAGCGGGAGGGTGGGAGACCCAGTACTTC.

The chain has TRBV9 and TRBJ2-7, with D possibly TRBD2 on 5 matching bases. There are 15 residues in the CDR3. Trimming cost V 2 bases and J 3 bases, with 15 bases left between them. From germline, CDR1 is SGDLS and CDR2 YYNGEE. CDR3 DNA: TGTGCCAGCAGCGTCGAGGGCGCGTTCGGCTACGAGCAGTACTTC. It yields the protein CASSVEGAFGYEQYF.

The chain links TRBV18 to TRBJ2-5, with D possibly matching TRBD2 (5 bases). Deletions cut 3 bases from V and 5 bases from J, with 37 bases between. Germline lookup yields CDR1 KGHSH and CDR2 LQKENI. The CDR3 is 22 amino acids. The CDR3 sequence: CASSPGQYPGSLDEFQRETQYF. DNA for the CDR3: TGTGCCAGCTCACCCGGTCAGTATCCGGGATCTCTCGATGAGTTCCAAAGGGAGACCCAGTACTTC. The full variable domain, in which reference TRBV18 and TRBJ2-5 provide the parts outside the CDR3, is NAGVMQNPRHLVRRRGQEARLRCSPMKGHSHVYWYRQLPEEGLKFMVYLQKENIIDESGMPKERFSAEFPKEGPSILRIQQVVRGDSAAYFCASSPGQYPGSLDEFQRETQYFGPGTRLLVL.

This chain uses TRBV30 with TRBJ2-1; 11 bases line up with TRBD2. Unmatched junction bases numbered 3, after V lost 4 bases and J lost 1 base. The CDR3 extends over 15 amino acids. CDR1 GTSNPN and CDR2 SVGIG come from the germline V gene (reference sequence). In nucleotides, the CDR3 is TGTGCCTGGACTCGACTAGCGGGATCCTACAATGAGCAGTTCTTC. Its translation: CAWTRLAGSYNEQFF.

The chain employs TRBV4-2 and TRBJ2-1; the D is unclear. The V gene lost 0 bases and the J gene lost 9 bases, with 6 bases spanning the gap. The CDR3 is made up of 12 amino acids. CDR1 LGHNA and CDR2 YNFKEQ come from the germline V gene. The chain's CDR3 is CASSQDLGEQFF. Here the CDR3 DNA reads TGTGCCAGCAGCCAAGACCTCGGTGAGCAGTTCTTC.

This chain uses TRBV7-3 with TRBJ2-1; TRBD2 agrees at 10 bases. V gave up 5 bases and J gave up 4 bases; unmatched junction bases: 5. Germline CDR1 reads SGHTA; CDR2 reads FQGTGA. The CDR3 extends over 15 amino acids. CDR3 sequence: CASSTTSGTYNEQFF. The CDR3 nucleotides are TGTGCCAGCAGCACAACTAGCGGGACTTACAATGAGCAGTTCTTC. Combining the CDR3 with reference TRBV7-3 and TRBJ2-1 gives the whole variable domain GAGVSQTPSNKVTEKGKYVELRCDPISGHTALYWYRQSLGQGPEFLIYFQGTGAADDSGLPNDRFFAVRPEGSVSTLKIQRTERGDSAVYLCASSTTSGTYNEQFFGPGTRLTVL.

CDR3 loop: CASSPNSGQETQYF. CDR3 DNA sequence: TGTGCCAGCAGCCCGAATAGCGGCCAAGAGACCCAGTACTTC. The V and J genes are TRBV3-1 (or the pseudogene TRBV3-2) and TRBJ2-5; tentative D call: TRBD2 (6 bases). Germline CDR1 is LGHDT and CDR2 is YNNKEL (reference sequence). The CDR3 is 14 amino acids. V lost 4 bases and J 1 base, leaving 10 bases between the germline ends.

This clone was observed once. The genes are TRBV19 and TRBJ2-1; tentative D call: TRBD1 (5 bases). The ends were cut back, 5 bases at V and 2 bases at J, with 7 bases in the middle. CDR3 size: 13 residues. Germline CDR1 LNHDA, CDR2 SQIVND (reference sequence). The CDR3 here is CASSPGPYNEQFF. The CDR3 DNA sequence: TGTGCCAGTAGTCCAGGGCCCTACAATGAGCAGTTCTTC.

This clone occurred once. This sequence joins TRBV7-8 and TRBJ2-3; D possibly corresponds to TRBD2 (6 bases). The CDR3 spans 13 residues. V lost 4 bases and J 4 bases, leaving 9 bases between the germline ends. CDR1 is SGHVS, CDR2 FQNEAQ, per germline. The CDR3 sequence is CASSSGSADTQYF. The CDR3 region has the DNA TGTGCCAGCAGCTCCGGGAGCGCAGATACGCAGTATTTT.

The V call is TRBV6-5, the J call TRBJ1-5; D unresolved. V lost 3 bases, J lost 5 bases, and 8 bases lay in between. The germline V gene encodes CDR1 MNHEY and CDR2 SVGAGI. The CDR3 is 13 amino acids. In nucleotides, the CDR3 is TGTGCCAGCAGTTATAACATTCATCAGCCCCAGCATTTT. It specifies CASSYNIHQPQHF.

V gene TRBV9 combines with J gene TRBJ2-5, with D possibly TRBD2 on 5 matching bases. Germline V lookup: CDR1 SGDLS, CDR2 YYNGEE. The CDR3 length is 14 residues. V lost 3 bases and J lost 2, with 11 bases in between. The CDR3 DNA sequence: TGTGCCAGCAGCGCAGACGGCGGGCAAGAGACCCAGTACTTC. It is translated as CASSADGGQETQYF.

This clone came up a few times. This rearrangement joins TRBV27 to TRBJ1-2, with D tentatively TRBD1 (5 bases). Germline V gene lookup returns CDR1 MNHEY and CDR2 SMNVEV (reference sequence). The CDR3 loop spans 14 amino acids. V was clipped by 6 bases and J by 8 bases, with 19 bases between them. This chain's CDR3 is CASRSNSGQGGYTF. CDR3 DNA: TGTGCCAGCAGGTCCAATAGTGGGCAGGGAGGCTACACCTTC.

This clone has a single count. This chain connects TRBV29-1 to TRBJ2-1; D gene uncertain. The V and J ends lost 6 bases and 7 bases respectively, with 7 bases between them. Germline CDR1 reads SQVTM; CDR2 reads ANQGSEA. The CDR3 spans 10 residues. CDR3 protein: CSVQRNEQFF. The CDR3 DNA sequence: TGCAGCGTCCAGAGGAATGAGCAGTTCTTC.

The chain has TRBV28 and TRBJ1-2; weak D call: TRBD1 (5 bases). The CDR3 is 16 residues long. The V end lost 6 bases, the J end lost 8 bases, and 25 bases lay between the germline ends. The germline gives CDR1 MDHEN, CDR2 SYDVKM. CDR3 sequence (DNA): TGTGCCAGCAGCCCCTCCTCGGTGGCAGGGTCTAGGGGCTACACCTTC. It codes for CASSPSSVAGSRGYTF.

The chain employs TRBV19 and TRBJ1-5; tentative D call: TRBD1 (5 bases). V lost 6 bases, J lost 5 bases, and 17 bases lay in between. Germline lookup yields CDR1 LNHDA and CDR2 SQIVND (reference sequence). This CDR3 has 15 amino acids. CDR3 nucleotides: TGTGCCAGTAGCCCCGGGGGACCCGTTGATCAGCCCCAGCATTTT. Translating gives CASSPGGPVDQPQHF.

The chain uses TRBV27 and TRBJ2-5; 9 bases fit TRBD2. V was clipped by 5 bases and J by 1 base; unmatched bases: 5. The CDR3 is 15 residues long. Per germline, CDR1 MNHEY and CDR2 SMNVEV (reference sequence). In DNA, the CDR3 is TGTGCCAGCAGTCCTCTGCGGGAGGGCCAAGAGACCCAGTACTTC. Translated: CASSPLREGQETQYF.